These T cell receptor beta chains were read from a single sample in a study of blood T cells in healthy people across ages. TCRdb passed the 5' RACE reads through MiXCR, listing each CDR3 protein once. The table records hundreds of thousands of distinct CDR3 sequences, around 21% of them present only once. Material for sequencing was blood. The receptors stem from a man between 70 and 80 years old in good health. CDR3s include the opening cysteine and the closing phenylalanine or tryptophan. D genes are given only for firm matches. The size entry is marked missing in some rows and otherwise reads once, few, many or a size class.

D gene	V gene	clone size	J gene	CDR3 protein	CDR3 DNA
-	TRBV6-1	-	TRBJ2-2	CASSEAGQDTGELFF	TGTGCCAGCAGTGAGGCAGGGCAAGACACCGGGGAGCTGTTTTTT
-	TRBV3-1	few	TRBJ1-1	CASSQDWGSTEAFF	TGTGCCAGCAGCCAAGATTGGGGGTCCACTGAAGCTTTCTTT
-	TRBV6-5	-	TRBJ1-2	CASSYSNFGYTF	TGTGCCAGCAGTTACTCGAATTTTGGCTACACCTTC
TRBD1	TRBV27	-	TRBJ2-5	CASGHRGETQYF	TGTGCCAGCGGTCACAGGGGCGAGACCCAGTACTTC
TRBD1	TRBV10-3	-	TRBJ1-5	CAISESAGGLNQPQHF	TGTGCCATCAGTGAGTCCGCAGGGGGCTTAAATCAGCCCCAGCATTTT
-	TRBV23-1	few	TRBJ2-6	CASSHSGAGANVLTF	TGCGCCAGCAGTCACTCAGGGGCTGGGGCCAACGTCCTGACTTTC
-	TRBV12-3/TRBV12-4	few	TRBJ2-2	CASSFGGHTGELFF	TGTGCCAGCAGTTTCGGAGGGCACACCGGGGAGCTGTTTTTT
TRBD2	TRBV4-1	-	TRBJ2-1	CASSQELAGAYNEQFF	TGCGCCAGCAGCCAAGAACTAGCGGGGGCTTACAATGAGCAGTTCTTC
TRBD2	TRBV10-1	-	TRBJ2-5	CASRGETSGKQETQYF	TGCGCCAGCAGGGGGGAGACTAGCGGGAAGCAAGAGACCCAGTACTTC
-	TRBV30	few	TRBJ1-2	CAWSSSSVGYGYTF	TGTGCCTGGAGTTCTAGTAGTGTCGGCTATGGCTACACCTTC
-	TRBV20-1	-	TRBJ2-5	CSTPRGGGGETQYF	TGCAGTACTCCGAGGGGGGGCGGAGGAGAGACCCAGTACTTC
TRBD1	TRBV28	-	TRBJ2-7	CASSPLTHRGGIEWDEQYF	TGTGCCAGCAGTCCACTTACCCACAGGGGTGGCATTGAGTGGGACGAGCAGTACTTC
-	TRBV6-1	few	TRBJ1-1	CASSARRGVNTEALF	TGTGCCAGCAGTGCAAGAAGGGGAGTGAACACTGAAGCTCTCTTT
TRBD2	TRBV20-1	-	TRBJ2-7	CSARGARSGRAYEQYF	TGCAGTGCTAGGGGTGCTAGGAGCGGGAGGGCCTACGAGCAGTACTTC
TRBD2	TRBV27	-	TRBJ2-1	CASSYGTSGTYNEQFF	TGTGCCAGCAGTTATGGGACTAGCGGGACCTACAATGAGCAGTTCTTC
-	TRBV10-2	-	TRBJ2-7	CASSESTRGGSEQYF	TGCGCCAGCAGTGAGTCGACTCGGGGCGGGTCTGAGCAGTACTTC
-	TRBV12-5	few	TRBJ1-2	CASGLGIGYGYTF	TGTGCTAGTGGTTTGGGGATTGGCTATGGCTACACCTTC
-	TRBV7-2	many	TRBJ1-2	CASSPGRSYGYTF	TGTGCCAGCAGCCCCGGGAGGAGCTATGGCTACACCTTC
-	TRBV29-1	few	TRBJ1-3	CSVEGGQNRNTIYF	TGCAGCGTTGAAGGGGGACAAAACAGAAACACCATATATTTT
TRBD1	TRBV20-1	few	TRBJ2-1	CSARQDRGKIAYNEQFF	TGCAGTGCCCGACAGGACAGGGGTAAAATAGCCTACAATGAGCAGTTCTTC
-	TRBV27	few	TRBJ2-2	CASSLGGLQTGELFF	TGTGCCAGCAGTTTGGGGGGGCTTCAAACCGGGGAGCTGTTTTTT
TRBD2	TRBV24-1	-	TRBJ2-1	CATSAGRAGGNEQFF	TGTGCCACCTCGGCCGGTCGGGCGGGAGGCAATGAGCAGTTCTTC
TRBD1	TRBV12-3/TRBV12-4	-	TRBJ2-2	CASTRLTGAAGELFF	TGTGCCAGCACCAGACTGACAGGGGCCGCCGGGGAGCTGTTTTTT
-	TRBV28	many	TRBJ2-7	CASSSGRQGMREQYF	TGTGCCAGCAGTTCGGGGCGTCAGGGAATGCGCGAGCAGTACTTC
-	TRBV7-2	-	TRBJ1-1	CASSLVFRGDSEAFF	TGTGCCAGCAGCTTAGTTTTTAGAGGGGACTCTGAAGCTTTCTTT
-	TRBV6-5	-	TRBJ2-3	CASSYTGSSSTDTQYF	TGTGCCAGCAGTTACACCGGCAGCAGTAGCACAGATACGCAGTATTTT
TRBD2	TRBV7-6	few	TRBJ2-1	CASSFTSGSYNEQFF	TGTGCCAGCAGCTTCACTAGCGGCTCCTACAATGAGCAGTTCTTC
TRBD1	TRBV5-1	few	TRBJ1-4	CASSSADRDGNEKLFF	TGCGCCAGCAGCTCCGCGGACAGGGACGGTAATGAAAAACTGTTTTTT
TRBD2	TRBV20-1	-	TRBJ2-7	CSARGVSGTSGTYEQYF	TGCAGTGCTAGAGGAGTTTCGGGGACTAGCGGGACCTACGAGCAGTACTTC
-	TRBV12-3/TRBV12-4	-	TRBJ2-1	CASSLFADNEQFF	TGTGCCAGCAGTTTGTTCGCTGACAATGAGCAGTTCTTC
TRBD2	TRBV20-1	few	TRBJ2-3	CSARRRGSTDTQYF	TGCAGTGCTAGACGGCGGGGGTCCACAGATACGCAGTATTTT
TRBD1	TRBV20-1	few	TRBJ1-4	CSASALWGQGNEKLFF	TGCAGTGCTAGTGCCCTCTGGGGACAGGGGAATGAAAAACTGTTTTTT
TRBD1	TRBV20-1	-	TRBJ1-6	CSARLGQSYNSPLHF	TGCAGTGCTAGGTTGGGACAGTCCTATAATTCACCCCTCCACTTT
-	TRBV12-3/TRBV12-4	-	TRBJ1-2	CASSPQGIPPTNYGYTF	TGTGCCAGCAGTCCGCAGGGGATTCCCCCGACAAACTATGGCTACACCTTC
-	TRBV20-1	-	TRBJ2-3	CSARERGHTDTQYF	TGCAGTGCTAGAGAACGGGGCCACACAGATACGCAGTATTTT
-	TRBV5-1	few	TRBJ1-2	CASSLEAGGDYGYTF	TGCGCCAGCAGCTTGGAGGCCGGGGGCGACTATGGCTACACCTTC
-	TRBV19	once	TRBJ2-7	CASSIESAGEQYF	TGTGCCAGTAGTATAGAGTCGGCAGGGGAGCAGTACTTC
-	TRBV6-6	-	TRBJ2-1	CASSYSTDYNEQFF	TGTGCCAGCAGTTATTCTACAGATTACAATGAGCAGTTCTTC
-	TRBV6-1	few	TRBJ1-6	CASSEHFAGSNSPLHF	TGTGCCAGCAGTGAACATTTCGCAGGGAGTAATTCACCCCTCCACTTT
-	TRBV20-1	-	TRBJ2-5	CSAARDSPYQETQYF	TGCAGTGCGGCCCGGGACTCTCCGTACCAAGAGACCCAGTACTTC
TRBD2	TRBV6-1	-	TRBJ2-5	CASRQLAGVGETQYF	TGTGCCAGCAGACAGCTAGCGGGAGTAGGAGAGACCCAGTACTTC
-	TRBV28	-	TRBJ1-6	CASISGLDSPLHF	TGTGCCAGCATTTCGGGACTCGATTCACCCCTCCACTTT
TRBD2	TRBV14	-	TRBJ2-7	CASSPVAGASYEQYF	TGTGCCAGCAGCCCGGTAGCGGGGGCCTCCTACGAGCAGTACTTC
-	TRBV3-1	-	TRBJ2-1	CASSQERPYYNEQFF	TGTGCCAGCAGCCAAGAAAGACCATACTACAATGAGCAGTTCTTC
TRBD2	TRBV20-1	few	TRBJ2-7	CSATSWEGEQYF	TGCAGTGCTACTTCGTGGGAGGGTGAGCAGTACTTC
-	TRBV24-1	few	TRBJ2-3	CATSDAGTDTQYF	TGTGCCACCAGTGATGCAGGCACAGATACGCAGTATTTT
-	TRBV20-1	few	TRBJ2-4	CSAAQGAVQYF	TGCAGTGCAGCGCAGGGAGCAGTTCAGTACTTC
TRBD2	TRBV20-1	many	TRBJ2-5	CSASNIAGGGETQYF	TGCAGTGCTTCAAACATCGCGGGAGGGGGAGAGACCCAGTACTTC
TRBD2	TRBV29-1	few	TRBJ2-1	CSVQLTSGYNEQFF	TGCAGCGTTCAGTTGACTAGCGGGTACAATGAGCAGTTCTTC
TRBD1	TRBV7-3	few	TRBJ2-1	CASSLIPGGSYNEQFF	TGTGCCAGCAGCTTAATCCCAGGGGGCAGCTACAATGAGCAGTTCTTC